Here is one T cell receptor beta chain with its context. This clonotype came up many times. What antigen it recognizes has not been identified. No qualities accompany the bases; no much larger clone lies one base away. Measured from the cysteine to the phenylalanine, the CDR3 is 13 residues long. Of all the DNA, just the CDR3 is kept, 39 bases in frame from base 1. V loses 1 base, J loses 4 bases, and the germline ends lie 9 bases apart. CDR1 is given as SGHRS and CDR2 as YFSETQ, both from the germline V gene. The method behind the library was RT-PCR. This sample was sequenced with an Illumina HiSeq 2500. The public reads were reprocessed in TCRdb via fastp at Q25 and MiXCR, keeping in-frame beta chains. CDR3 protein duplicates are merged, each entry listing the most common genes and DNA. Within this sample are about 570,000 distinct CDR3 sequences, with about 10% of them counted one time only. The ten largest clones take up 9.5% to 12% of the sample.

This entry is derived from a study of response to subunit inactivated influenza vaccine (dated by TCRdb to the late 2010s). Study-wide context: To follow how T cells responded to a trivalent subunit inactivated influenza vaccine, the researchers relied on deep quantitative profiling of the T cell receptor repertoire. Broader findings and caveats from the paper: According to the authors, only a limited number of new T cells may be recruited by each seasonal influenza vaccination.

The same data also went into a second study, on T cells expressing NK-cell markers. The second paper states: The TCR beta cDNA libraries were made using 5'RACE template switching, a step that added both a universal primer site and unique molecular identifiers. Under 10 donors provided sorted CD3+CD56+NKG2C+, CD3+CD56+NKG2C- and CD3+CD56-NKG2C+ T-cell subsets, whose TCR beta-chain repertoires were profiled. Of the eight sequenced donors, seven were found to be HCMV-seropositive and one was found to be HCMV-seronegative. To restrict sorting to alphabetaTCR-expressing T cells, an anti-gammadeltaTCR antibody was added in several experiments. In about six donors, the dominant CD3+CD56+NKG2C+ clonotypes were found to rank among the top 10 CD8+ clonotypes and to make up roughly 1.0-7.0% of CD8+ T cells. Those dominant clonotypes were again the most abundant among CD3+CD56-NKG2C+ cells in a few donors, at roughly 25-60.1%. It remained unclear whether the expanded NKG2C-expressing T cell clones were specific for HCMV antigens. All eight donors whose samples were sequenced were randomly selected healthy volunteers, three of them men and five women. To determine HCMV serostatus, a commercial ELISA kit was used to detect HCMV-specific IgG in serum. Ficoll density gradient centrifugation was used to isolate peripheral blood mononuclear cells from blood. For several donors, bulk peripheral blood T-cell repertoires were also sequenced from unsorted PBMC. cDNA synthesis was primed from the TCR beta constant segment and was followed by two successive PCR amplification steps. The libraries were sequenced on Illumina HiSeq 2000/2500, MiSeq or NextSeq, producing 2 x 150 bp reads. Reads were demultiplexed and grouped by UMI with MIGEC, and clonotypes were assembled and quantified with MiTCR. To remove erroneous sequences, TCR cDNA sequences were retained only when supported by two or more reads. The tcR package was used for downstream repertoire analysis, and clonotypes were matched across fractions by CDR3 nucleotide sequence plus V segment. VDJmatch was used to annotate antigen specificity against VDJdb, with one amino acid substitution allowed in CDR3.

The chain is made from TRBV5-1 and TRBJ2-7; the D gene assignment is ambiguous. The clonotype was recovered from a man in his fifties who received an inactivated influenza vaccine. Donor details come from another sample of the same person, matched by shared clones. The specimen comprised PBMCs from blood, sampled on the day of vaccination. Here the CDR3 is given as CASSLLTEYEQYF. The nucleotide sequence is given as TGCGCCAGCAGCTTGTTGACGGAATACGAGCAGTACTTC.